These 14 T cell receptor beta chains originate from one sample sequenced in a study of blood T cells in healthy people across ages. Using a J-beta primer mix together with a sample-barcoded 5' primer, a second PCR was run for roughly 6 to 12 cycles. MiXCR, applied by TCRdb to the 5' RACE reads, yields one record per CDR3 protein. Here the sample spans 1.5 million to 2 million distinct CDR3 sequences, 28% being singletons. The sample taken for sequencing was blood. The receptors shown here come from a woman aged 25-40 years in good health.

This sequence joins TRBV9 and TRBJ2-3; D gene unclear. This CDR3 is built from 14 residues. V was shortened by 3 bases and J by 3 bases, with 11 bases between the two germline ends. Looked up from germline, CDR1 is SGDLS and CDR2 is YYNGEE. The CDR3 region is CASSDEFQTDTQYF. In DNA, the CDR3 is TGTGCCAGCAGCGACGAATTCCAAACAGATACGCAGTATTTT.

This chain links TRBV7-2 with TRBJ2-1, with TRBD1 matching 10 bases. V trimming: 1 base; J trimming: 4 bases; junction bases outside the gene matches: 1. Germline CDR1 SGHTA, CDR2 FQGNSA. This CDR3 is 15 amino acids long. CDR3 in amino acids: CASSLVGQGYNEQFF. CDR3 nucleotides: TGTGCCAGCAGCTTAGTGGGACAGGGGTACAATGAGCAGTTCTTC.

The CDR3 DNA sequence: TGCAGTGCTAGAGAACCGGGACAGGGGCTCTACGAGCAGTACTTC. Amino acid sequence: CSAREPGQGLYEQYF. The V call is TRBV20-1, the J call TRBJ2-7; TRBD1 matches 10 bases. Per the germline V gene, CDR1 is DFQATT and CDR2 is SNEGSKA (reference sequence). After removal of 0 bases from V and 3 bases from J, the junction contained 5 bases not matched to a gene. The CDR3 covers 15 residues.

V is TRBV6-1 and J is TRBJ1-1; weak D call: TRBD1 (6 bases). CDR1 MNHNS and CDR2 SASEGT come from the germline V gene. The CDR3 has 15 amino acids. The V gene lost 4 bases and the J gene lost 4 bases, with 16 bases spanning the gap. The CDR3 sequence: CASSAFTGRLTEAFF. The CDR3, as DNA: TGTGCCAGCAGTGCCTTCACAGGGAGGCTCACTGAAGCTTTCTTT.

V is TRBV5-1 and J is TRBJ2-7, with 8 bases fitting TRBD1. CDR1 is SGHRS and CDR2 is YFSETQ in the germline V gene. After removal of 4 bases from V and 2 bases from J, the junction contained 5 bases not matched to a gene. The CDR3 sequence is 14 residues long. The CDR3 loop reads CASSTGQDPYEQYF. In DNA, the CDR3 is TGCGCCAGCAGCACGGGACAGGACCCCTACGAGCAGTACTTC. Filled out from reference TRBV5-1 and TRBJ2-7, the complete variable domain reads KAGVTQTPRYLIKTRGQQVTLSCSPISGHRSVSWYQQTPGQGLQFLFEYFSETQRNKGNFPGRFSGRQFSNSRSEMNVSTLELGDSALYLCASSTGQDPYEQYFGPGTRLTVT.

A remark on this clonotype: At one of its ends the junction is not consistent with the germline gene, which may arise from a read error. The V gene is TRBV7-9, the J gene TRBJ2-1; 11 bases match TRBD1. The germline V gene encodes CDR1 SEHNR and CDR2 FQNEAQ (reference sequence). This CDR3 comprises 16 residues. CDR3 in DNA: TGTGCCGGCAGCTTCCTTTGGACAGGGGGCAAGGATGAGCAGTTCTTC. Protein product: CAGSFLWTGGKDEQFF.

The chain's CDR3 is CASSQDYGSSYEQYF. The DNA for the CDR3 is TGCGCCAGCAGCCAAGATTACGGGAGCTCCTACGAGCAGTACTTC. The chain recombines TRBV4-1 with TRBJ2-7; tentative D call: TRBD2 (6 bases). The germline V and J ends were trimmed by 0 bases and 0 bases, with 9 bases remaining between them. Germline assignment: CDR1 MGHRA and CDR2 YSYEKL. The length of the CDR3 is 15 residues.

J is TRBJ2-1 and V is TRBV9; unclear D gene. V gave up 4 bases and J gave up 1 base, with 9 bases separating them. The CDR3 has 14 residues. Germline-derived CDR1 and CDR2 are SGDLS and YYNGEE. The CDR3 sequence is CASSPRLSYNEQFF. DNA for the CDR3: TGTGCCAGCAGCCCCCGCCTTTCCTACAATGAGCAGTTCTTC.

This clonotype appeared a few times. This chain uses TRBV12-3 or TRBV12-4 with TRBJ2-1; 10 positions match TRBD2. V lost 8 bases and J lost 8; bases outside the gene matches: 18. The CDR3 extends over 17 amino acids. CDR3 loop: CASSKGLLAGVEDEQFF. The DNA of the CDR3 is TGTGCCAGCTCGAAAGGGCTCCTAGCGGGAGTAGAAGATGAGCAGTTCTTC.

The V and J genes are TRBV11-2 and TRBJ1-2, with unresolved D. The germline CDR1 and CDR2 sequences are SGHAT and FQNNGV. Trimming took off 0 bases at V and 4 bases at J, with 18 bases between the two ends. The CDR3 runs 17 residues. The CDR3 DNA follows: TGTGCCAGCAGCTTAGATCGGCAAGAAAGGGCTAGCTATGGCTACACCTTC. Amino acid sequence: CASSLDRQERASYGYTF.

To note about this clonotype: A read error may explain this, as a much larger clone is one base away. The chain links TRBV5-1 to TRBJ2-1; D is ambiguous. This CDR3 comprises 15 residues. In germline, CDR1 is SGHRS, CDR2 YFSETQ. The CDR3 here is CASSLEPSSPQEPFF. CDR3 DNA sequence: TGCGCCAGCAGCTTGGAACCCTCATCCCCTCAGGAGCCGTTCTTC. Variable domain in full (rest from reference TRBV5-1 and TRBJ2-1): KAGVTQTPRYLIKTRGQQVTLSCSPISGHRSVSWYQQTPGQGLQFLFEYFSETQRNKGNFPGRFSGRQFSNSRSEMNVSTLELGDSALYLCASSLEPSSPQEPFFGPGTRLTVL.

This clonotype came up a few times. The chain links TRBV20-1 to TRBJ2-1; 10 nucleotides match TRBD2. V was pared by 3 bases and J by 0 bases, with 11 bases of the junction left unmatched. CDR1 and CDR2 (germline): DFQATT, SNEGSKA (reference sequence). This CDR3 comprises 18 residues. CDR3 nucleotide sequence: TGCAGTGCTAGTGATATACTGACTAGCGGGCCCTCCTACAATGAGCAGTTCTTC. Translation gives CSASDILTSGPSYNEQFF.

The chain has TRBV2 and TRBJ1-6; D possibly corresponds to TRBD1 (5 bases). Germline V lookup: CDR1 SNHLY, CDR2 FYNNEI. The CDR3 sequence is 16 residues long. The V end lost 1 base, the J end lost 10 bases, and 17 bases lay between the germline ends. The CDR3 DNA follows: TGTGCCAGCAGTGAAGATCATGGGGGAGGCGGGTCACCCCTCCACTTT. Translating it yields CASSEDHGGGGSPLHF.

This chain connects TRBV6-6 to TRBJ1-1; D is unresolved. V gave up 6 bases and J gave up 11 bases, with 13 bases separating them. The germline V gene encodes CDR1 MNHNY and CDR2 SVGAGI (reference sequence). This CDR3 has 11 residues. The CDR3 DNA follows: TGTGCCAGCAGATCCACACTCGACGCTTTCTTT. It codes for CASRSTLDAFF.